The 14 T cell receptor beta chains reported below all come from one sample, sequenced in a study of memory CD4+ T cells and cytomegalovirus serostatus. Using immunoSEQ multiplex PCR, the repertoire was profiled, and TCRdb retains in-frame clones only, with some absent. The sample lists tens of thousands of clones, roughly 84% occurring once. Single viable CD3+CD4+CD8-CD45RO+ cells were sorted as the memory CD4+ T cells. The sequencing input was memory CD4+ T cells from blood. These receptors all stem from an adult in good health and CMV-seronegative. Some clones in this sample may be carry-over from other donors' samples.

The rearrangement uses TRBV5-1 and TRBJ2-3, with D perhaps matching TRBD1 (6 bases). V was trimmed by 1 base and J by 0 bases, leaving 9 bases between them. The CDR3 extends over 15 amino acids. Germline CDR1 reads SGHRS; CDR2 reads YFSETQ. CDR3 protein: CASSLRTDSTDTQYF. The CDR3 DNA reads as TGCGCCAGCAGCTTGCGGACAGATAGCACAGATACGCAGTATTTT.

J is TRBJ2-7 and V is TRBV7-2, with TRBD2 matching over 8 bases. V gave up 5 bases and J gave up 6 bases; unmatched junction bases: 12. Germline V gene sequence: CDR1 SGHTA, CDR2 FQGNSA. The CDR3 spans 15 residues. DNA for the CDR3: TGTGCCAGCAGCGCTTCGGGGGGGAAGCTGGTCGAGCAGTACTTC. Translated: CASSASGGKLVEQYF.

The table lists this clone with a few counts. The chain combines TRBV16 with TRBJ2-5, with a weak D call TRBD1 (6 bases). This CDR3 region has 14 residues. Germline assignment: CDR1 KGHSY and CDR2 FQNENV. The V end was cut by 1 base, the J end by 2 bases, with 8 bases between. The CDR3: CASSQWGRQETQYF. The CDR3 DNA follows: TGTGCCAGCAGCCAATGGGGGCGGCAAGAGACCCAGTACTTC.

The chain carries TRBV6-5 and TRBJ2-7, with a possible D match to TRBD2 (6 bases). The V gene's germline CDR1 is MNHEY and CDR2 SVGAGI. This CDR3 has 13 amino acids. V lost 6 bases and J lost 10, with 19 bases in between. CDR3 nucleotide sequence: TGTGCCAGCAGCTCCATAATACCGGGGGATCAGTACTTC. Residues: CASSSIIPGDQYF.

V gene TRBV7-2 combines with J gene TRBJ1-1; D ambiguous. Germline CDR1 SGHTA, CDR2 FQGNSA. The CDR3 extends over 14 amino acids. The V gene lost 3 bases and the J gene lost 0 bases, with 8 bases spanning the gap. CDR3 DNA: TGTGCCAGCAGCTTTGGAGGGTTGAACACTGAAGCTTTCTTT. It encodes CASSFGGLNTEAFF.

This clone was counted only a few times. V and J are TRBV28 and TRBJ1-1; D is undetermined. The CDR3 consists of 12 residues. The germline gives CDR1 MDHEN, CDR2 SYDVKM. CDR3 bases: TGTGCGAGTAGAAGAGGGAACACTGAAGCTTTCTTT. Translation: CASRRGNTEAFF.

The chain couples TRBV7-2 to TRBJ2-7, with D possibly matching TRBD2 (6 bases). The CDR3 has 15 amino acids. The V gene lost 5 bases and the J gene lost 0 bases, with 14 bases spanning the gap. CDR1 is SGHTA, CDR2 FQGNSA, per germline. CDR3 bases: TGTGCCAGCAGCCCCTTAGCGGCAAGCTCCTACGAGCAGTACTTC. Amino acids: CASSPLAASSYEQYF. Full variable domain (remainder filled in from reference TRBV7-2 and TRBJ2-7): GAGVSQSPSNKVTEKGKDVELRCDPISGHTALYWYRQSLGQGLEFLIYFQGNSAPDKSGLPSDRFSAERTGGSVSTLTIQRTQQEDSAVYLCASSPLAASSYEQYFGPGTRLTVT.

The CDR3 sequence: CASRAYSNQPQHF. Written as DNA, the CDR3 is TGTGCCAGTAGGGCTTATAGCAATCAGCCCCAGCATTTT. The J gene is TRBJ1-5, the V gene TRBV19; no firm D call. The V end lost 6 bases, the J end lost 0 bases, and 6 bases lay between the germline ends. Per the germline V gene, CDR1 is LNHDA and CDR2 is SQIVND (reference sequence). The CDR3 covers 13 residues.

The rearrangement links TRBV5-1 to TRBJ2-1; 12 bases map to TRBD2. Losses at the gene ends were 0 bases for V and 9 bases for J; bases not matched to a gene: 4. Germline V CDR1 and CDR2: SGHRS, YFSETQ. The CDR3 has 15 amino acids. CDR3 nucleotide sequence: TGCGCCAGCAGCTTGGACCTAGCGGGAGGGTTTGAGCAGTTCTTC. Translating it yields CASSLDLAGGFEQFF.

V gene TRBV5-6 combines with J gene TRBJ2-2, with 9 nucleotides matching TRBD2. Germline V gene lookup returns CDR1 SGHDT and CDR2 YYEEEE. CDR3 length equals 15 residues. Trimming removed 0 bases from V and 7 bases from J; junction bases left unmatched: 4. This CDR3 reads CASSLGGRAVGELFF. The CDR3 nucleotides read TGTGCCAGCAGCTTGGGCGGGAGGGCCGTCGGGGAGCTGTTTTTT.

V usage is TRBV28 and J usage is TRBJ2-3; 10 bases align to TRBD2. The V gene end was trimmed by 3 bases and the J gene end by 0 bases; junction bases not matched to a gene: 12. This CDR3 region has 19 residues. Germline V gene lookup returns CDR1 MDHEN and CDR2 SYDVKM. For the CDR3, the DNA is TGTGCCAGCAGTTTGGTAGCGGGAGGAGTGAGGTTGAGCACAGATACGCAGTATTTT. This translates into CASSLVAGGVRLSTDTQYF.

This chain connects TRBV25-1 to TRBJ1-1; the D gene is possibly TRBD1 (5 bases). Trimming stripped 6 bases from V and 1 base from J, with 15 bases between. Germline loops: CDR1 MGHDK, CDR2 SYGVNS. The length of the CDR3 is 15 residues. The CDR3 sequence is CASSPTGAGNTEAFF. Here the CDR3 DNA reads TGTGCCAGCAGCCCGACCGGGGCCGGGAACACTGAAGCTTTCTTT.

This chain joins TRBV28 and TRBJ1-5; no firm D call. This CDR3 is built from 14 residues. Germline V gene lookup returns CDR1 MDHEN and CDR2 SYDVKM. Trimming removed 2 bases from V and 11 bases from J, with 16 bases in between. CDR3 bases: TGTGCCAGCAGTTTACGGCCATGGGGATCGACCCAGCATTTT. Its translation is CASSLRPWGSTQHF. The full variable domain, completed using reference TRBV28 and TRBJ1-5, is DVKVTQSSRYLVKRTGEKVFLECVQDMDHENMFWYRQDPGLGLRLIYFSYDVKMKEKGDIPEGYSVSREKKERFSLILESASTNQTSMYLCASSLRPWGSTQHFGDGTRLSIL.

The V and J genes are TRBV7-3 and TRBJ2-2; D is uncertain. The CDR3 runs 16 residues. Looked up from germline, CDR1 is SGHTA and CDR2 is FQGTGA. V gave up 2 bases and J gave up 0 bases, with 10 bases separating them. CDR3 in DNA: TGTGCCAGCAGCTTAGGTCAGCCTTCGAACACCGGGGAGCTGTTTTTT. The encoded protein is CASSLGQPSNTGELFF.